The entry below gives a single T cell receptor beta chain sequence along with its context. This entry belongs to a study of CD8+ T cells in alopecia areata. Across the study: In an open-label trial, patients got 5 to 10 mg tofacitinib twice daily.

CDR1 LGHNA and CDR2 YNFKEQ come from the germline V gene. The CDR3 totals 17 residues. V was trimmed by 1 base and J by 0 bases, leaving 14 bases between them. RNA was extracted and reverse transcribed into cDNA as the sequencing template. Assay: immunoSEQ multiplex PCR; the TCRdb copy retains only in-frame clones and omits some. Among 150,000 to 200,000 clones listed, approximately 70% were seen once. This sequence was found in a human donor with alopecia areata. The sequencing used CD8+ T cells sorted from blood, collected at week 0. V usage is TRBV4-2 and J usage is TRBJ2-3, with D unresolved. The CDR3 sequence: CASSQAVTERSTDTQYF. The CDR3 DNA follows: TGTGCCAGCAGCCAAGCCGTCACCGAGAGGAGCACAGATACGCAGTATTTT.